Listed here are 20 T cell receptor beta chains from one sample, sequenced in a study of T cell responses to AZD1222 COVID-19 vaccine. The data were produced by immunoSEQ multiplex PCR, yet TCRdb's version contains in-frame clones alone and is incomplete. The repertoire has 150,000 or so clones, more than 75% of them found once; the top ten carry about 4.6%. This material consisted of peripheral blood, taken on day 0 of AZD1222 vaccination. The receptor set was obtained from an adult in good health.

V gene TRBV28 combines with J gene TRBJ2-3; 8 bases match TRBD2. This CDR3 region has 16 residues. The J segment lost 4 bases and the V segment lost 9 bases, leaving 15 bases of the junction unmatched. Germline loops: CDR1 MDHEN, CDR2 SYDVKM. CDR3 residues: CASIQIGSGSADTQYF. The CDR3 DNA reads TGTGCCAGTATCCAAATCGGGAGCGGGAGCGCAGATACGCAGTATTTT.

The gene calls are TRBV28 and TRBJ1-5, with TRBD1 as a possible D gene (6 bases). This CDR3 has 16 residues. The V gene lost 0 bases and the J gene lost 0 bases, with 9 bases spanning the gap. CDR1 and CDR2 from the germline V gene are MDHEN and SYDVKM. CDR3 bases: TGTGCCAGCAGTTTATGGTCGGGGGCTAGCAATCAGCCCCAGCATTTT. It codes for CASSLWSGASNQPQHF.

The rearrangement joins TRBV3-1 (or the pseudogene TRBV3-2) to TRBJ2-1; TRBD2 matches at 9 bases. Germline V lookup: CDR1 LGHDT, CDR2 YNNKEL (reference sequence). V trimming: 4 bases; J trimming: 4 bases; junction bases outside the gene matches: 5. This CDR3 is 15 amino acids long. CDR3 in amino acids: CASSPGTSWYNEQFF. The CDR3 DNA reads as TGTGCCAGCAGCCCTGGGACTAGCTGGTACAATGAGCAGTTCTTC.

The gene calls are TRBV5-1 and TRBJ1-3; TRBD1 agrees at 7 bases. CDR1 is SGHRS and CDR2 is YFSETQ in the germline V gene. Unmatched junction bases numbered 12, after V lost 5 bases and J lost 10 bases. The CDR3 contains 14 residues. The CDR3 bases are TGCGCCAGCAGTATCGGACAGGTCTCGGATACCATATATTTT. Its translation: CASSIGQVSDTIYF.

This clone was picked up a small number of times. The chain uses TRBV28 and TRBJ2-2; 9 bases align to TRBD1. The CDR3 has 15 amino acids. CDR1 and CDR2 (germline): MDHEN, SYDVKM. The trim removed 6 bases at V and 5 bases at J, leaving 7 bases unmatched. CDR3 sequence reads: CASSLQGAGTGELFF. The DNA of the CDR3 is TGTGCCAGCAGCTTACAGGGGGCAGGTACCGGGGAGCTGTTTTTT.

J is TRBJ1-2 and V is TRBV6-5, with a weak D call TRBD1 (6 bases). The CDR3 runs to 15 residues. The ends were cut back, 2 bases at V and 8 bases at J, with 18 bases in the middle. Germline CDR1 reads MNHEY; CDR2 reads SVGAGI. CDR3 nucleotides: TGTGCCAGCAGTTACGCCCCAGGGGAAGTAGGCGGCTACACCTTC. Encoded protein: CASSYAPGEVGGYTF.

The CDR3 DNA is TGTGCCAGCAGTGACCTTTACAGGGGCAAGGGCTACACCTTC. This translates into CASSDLYRGKGYTF. This chain joins TRBV25-1 and TRBJ1-2; 7 bases line up with TRBD1. Trimming cost V 3 bases and J 8 bases; bases outside gene matches: 9. The germline V gene encodes CDR1 MGHDK and CDR2 SYGVNS. This CDR3 comprises 14 residues.

In its sample, this clone was seen a few times. The chain is built from TRBV7-2 and TRBJ2-7; tentative D call: TRBD2 (6 bases). This CDR3 spans 18 amino acids. CDR1 and CDR2 (germline): SGHTA, FQGNSA. Between the trimmed V and J ends, which lost 2 bases and 3 bases, there was a span of 23 bases. The CDR3 loop reads CASSLSLPTDWGDYEQYF. The CDR3 DNA sequence: TGTGCCAGCAGCTTAAGTCTCCCGACGGACTGGGGGGACTACGAGCAGTACTTC.

The chain combines TRBV28 with TRBJ1-4; unclear D gene. The CDR3 contains 15 residues. Germline CDR1 reads MDHEN; CDR2 reads SYDVKM. V was trimmed by 3 bases and J by 0 bases, leaving 8 bases between them. The CDR3 spells CASSFYGATNEKLFF. CDR3 DNA: TGTGCCAGCAGTTTTTATGGGGCAACTAATGAAAAACTGTTTTTT.

V and J are TRBV2 and TRBJ1-3, with TRBD1 as a possible D gene (6 bases). Trimming stripped 5 bases from V and 2 bases from J, with 13 bases between. The CDR3 contains 15 residues. Looked up from germline, CDR1 is SNHLY and CDR2 is FYNNEI. CDR3 loop: CASSLQGQPGNTIYF. CDR3 in DNA: TGTGCCAGCAGTCTACAGGGACAACCTGGAAACACCATATATTTT. Together with reference TRBV2 and TRBJ1-3, the CDR3 gives the full variable domain: EPEVTQTPSHQVTQMGQEVILRCVPISNHLYFYWYRQILGQKVEFLVSFYNNEISEKSEIFDDQFSVERPDGSNFTLKIRSTKLEDSAMYFCASSLQGQPGNTIYFGEGSWLTVV.

The V gene is TRBV9, the J gene TRBJ2-7; weak D call: TRBD2 (5 bases). CDR3 length: 15 residues. The ends were cut back, 0 bases at V and 3 bases at J, with 13 bases in the middle. The germline V gene has CDR1 SGDLS and CDR2 YYNGEE. CDR3 protein: CASSVDPAAVYEQYF. The CDR3 DNA sequence: TGTGCCAGCAGCGTAGATCCAGCGGCTGTCTACGAGCAGTACTTC.

This clone appeared once. The chain combines TRBV28 with TRBJ1-5; no reliable D call. The CDR3 spans 15 residues. Trimming pared 6 bases from V and 3 bases from J, leaving 15 bases between. Germline CDR1 is MDHEN and CDR2 is SYDVKM. CDR3 nucleotides: TGTGCCAGCAGCCGCTTCCGGGGTGCCAATCAGCCCCAGCATTTT. As protein: CASSRFRGANQPQHF. The whole variable domain, filled in from reference TRBV28 and TRBJ1-5, reads DVKVTQSSRYLVKRTGEKVFLECVQDMDHENMFWYRQDPGLGLRLIYFSYDVKMKEKGDIPEGYSVSREKKERFSLILESASTNQTSMYLCASSRFRGANQPQHFGDGTRLSIL.

The chain links TRBV7-9 to TRBJ2-1; D possibly corresponds to TRBD2 (6 bases). The V gene lost 5 bases and the J gene lost 5 bases, with 13 bases spanning the gap. The CDR3 is 14 residues long. CDR1 SEHNR and CDR2 FQNEAQ come from the germline V gene (reference sequence). In DNA, the CDR3 is TGTGCCAGCAGCCGGGAGCCGAGTAACAATGAGCAGTTCTTC. Translated: CASSREPSNNEQFF.

This clone showed up just once. The chain carries TRBV6-5 and TRBJ1-1; D call uncertain. The CDR3 is made up of 14 amino acids. Trimming took off 4 bases at V and 6 bases at J, with 15 bases between the two ends. Germline V CDR1 and CDR2: MNHEY, SVGAGI. The CDR3 here is CASSSLLGVAEAFF. CDR3 sequence (DNA): TGTGCCAGCAGTTCTCTCCTCGGTGTCGCTGAAGCTTTCTTT.

This chain uses TRBV5-4 with TRBJ1-5; a possible D gene is TRBD1 (5 bases). Trimming stripped 7 bases from V and 2 bases from J, with 16 bases between. The germline V gene has CDR1 SGHNT and CDR2 YYREEE (reference sequence). The CDR3 has 15 residues. CDR3 amino acids: CASEGERQCNQPQHF. CDR3 bases: TGTGCCAGCGAAGGGGAGAGGCAATGCAATCAGCCCCAGCATTTT.

The chain joins TRBV24-1 to TRBJ2-7; 8 bases are a match to TRBD2. Germline loops: CDR1 KGHDR, CDR2 SFDVKD. This CDR3 spans 15 amino acids. The junction had 6 bases not matched to a gene; V was cut back by 3 bases and J by 3 bases. This CDR3 reads CATSDEASGFYEQYF. For the CDR3, the DNA is TGTGCCACCAGTGATGAGGCTAGCGGGTTCTACGAGCAGTACTTC.

The chain employs TRBV9 and TRBJ1-3; TRBD1 is a possible D gene (6 bases). This CDR3 region has 14 residues. Trimming left V 5 bases short and J 6 bases short, with 15 bases between. Germline loops: CDR1 SGDLS, CDR2 YYNGEE. CDR3: CASRGWGAENTIYF. CDR3 bases: TGTGCCAGCAGGGGTTGGGGGGCTGAAAACACCATATATTTT. Supplemented by reference TRBV9 and TRBJ1-3, the full variable domain reads DSGVTQTPKHLITATGQRVTLRCSPRSGDLSVYWYQQSLDQGLQFLIQYYNGEERAKGNILERFSAQQFPDLHSELNLSSLELGDSALYFCASRGWGAENTIYFGEGSWLTVV.

V is TRBV7-9 and J is TRBJ1-6; a possible D gene is TRBD1 (5 bases). V gave up 0 bases and J gave up 3 bases, with 9 bases separating them. The CDR3 sequence is 16 residues long. Germline CDR1 reads SEHNR; CDR2 reads FQNEAQ (reference sequence). The CDR3 loop reads CASSLAGGDYNSPLHF. The DNA of the CDR3 is TGTGCCAGCAGCTTAGCTGGGGGGGACTATAATTCACCCCTCCACTTT.

This chain connects TRBV7-9 to TRBJ2-1; 7 nucleotides align to TRBD2. With 5 bases clipped from V and 6 bases from J, the junction kept 10 bases outside the gene matches. CDR1 and CDR2 (germline): SEHNR, FQNEAQ (reference sequence). This CDR3 has 15 residues. The CDR3 DNA reads as TGTGCCAGCAGCCGATTCACCCGGGAGGTCAATGAGCAGTTCTTC. It is translated as CASSRFTREVNEQFF.

This clone was seen only once. The CDR3 DNA follows: TGTGCCAGCAGTTACTTACAGGCTAGCGGGAGTCGGGATGAGCAGTTCTTC. Amino acids: CASSYLQASGSRDEQFF. The chain recombines TRBV6-2 or TRBV6-3 with TRBJ2-1; 10 positions match TRBD2. J was trimmed by 8 bases and V by 1 base; bases with no gene match: 11. This CDR3 spans 17 amino acids. Germline CDR1 and CDR2: MNHEY and SVGEGT.